This T cell receptor beta chain appears in the sequencing data of a study of blood T cell repertoires in COVID-19. Study-level information: Some COVID-19 samples were acute and others convalescent; all came from the United States, Italy and Spain. Nucleic acid was either cDNA or gDNA, and it came from T cells, B-cell-depleted T cells, or PBMCs.

Seattle patient enrollment occurred during active infection, with longitudinal follow-up thereafter. This table comes from immunoSEQ multiplex PCR, and its TCRdb copy is limited to in-frame clones, with some not included. The sample lists about 150,000 clones, approximately 81% occurring once. This CDR3 has 16 amino acids. CDR1 and CDR2 (germline): SGHDT, YYEEEE. After removal of 0 bases from V and 2 bases from J, the junction contained 7 bases not matched to a gene. The material sequenced was peripheral blood. The rearrangement links TRBV5-6 to TRBJ1-1, with 7 nucleotides matching TRBD1. The sequence was obtained from a woman aged 55-70 years with COVID-19, enrolled during active disease. The CDR3 DNA follows: TGTGCCAGCAGCTTGGAAGGGAAGGGGGCAAACACTGAAGCTTTCTTT. It specifies CASSLEGKGANTEAFF.